Shown below are 8 T cell receptor beta chains from a single sample sequenced in a study of blood T cells in healthy people across ages. Alongside a J-beta primer mix, a sample-barcoded 5' primer served in a second PCR lasting roughly 7 to 11 cycles. TCRdb redid the calling of the 5' RACE reads with MiXCR, one entry per CDR3 protein. The sample carries some 790,000 distinct CDR3 sequences, about 30% recorded once. The sequenced material came from blood. The receptors were sampled from a woman aged 80 or over in good health.

In regard to this clonotype: One base away lies a much larger clone, so this may be a sequencing read error. The chain links TRBV10-3 to TRBJ1-2; D call uncertain. CDR1 and CDR2 from the germline V gene are ENHRY and SYGVKD. The CDR3 is 12 residues long. The chain's CDR3 is CAISDDTYGHTF. The CDR3 region has the DNA TGTGCCATCTCGGACGATACCTATGGCCACACCTTC.

As for this clonotype: A much larger clonotype is one base distant, so this may be a read error. The V and J genes are TRBV4-3 and TRBJ2-7; D not resolved. Deletions cut 3 bases from V and 7 bases from J, with 13 bases between. The germline CDR1 and CDR2 sequences are LGHNA and YSLEER. The CDR3 runs to 13 residues. DNA for the CDR3: TGCGCCAGCAGCCAGCTCAGAGACAATGAGCAGTACTTC. Translated, it gives CASSQLRDNEQYF.

This clonotype was counted many times. J is TRBJ2-6 and V is TRBV9; the D gene could be TRBD1 or TRBD2 (5 bases each). CDR3 length: 16 amino acids. Germline V gene lookup returns CDR1 SGDLS and CDR2 YYNGEE. V lost 2 bases, J lost 0 bases, and 9 bases lay in between. The CDR3 here is CASSVWGSSGANVLTF. The CDR3 nucleotides read TGTGCCAGCAGCGTCTGGGGGAGCTCTGGGGCCAACGTCCTGACTTTC.

The gene calls are TRBV20-1 and TRBJ1-5, with D uncertain. V lost 0 bases, J lost 0 bases, and 12 bases lay in between. Germline assignment: CDR1 DFQATT and CDR2 SNEGSKA (reference sequence). The CDR3 is 16 residues long. The CDR3 sequence is CSARDSRQNSNQPQHF. In DNA, the CDR3 is TGCAGTGCTAGAGATAGTCGGCAGAATAGCAATCAGCCCCAGCATTTT.

The V and J genes are TRBV3-1 and TRBJ1-6; the D gene is possibly TRBD1 (6 bases). CDR1 is LGHDT and CDR2 is YNNKEL in the germline V gene (reference sequence). The CDR3 is 15 amino acids. Between the trimmed V and J ends, which lost 4 bases and 6 bases, there was a span of 13 bases. The CDR3 reads CASSLQGLGNSPLHF. The CDR3 DNA sequence: TGTGCCAGCAGCCTACAGGGTTTGGGTAATTCACCCCTCCACTTT.

This clonotype was found many times. The chain is built from TRBV7-2 and TRBJ2-3; D uncertain. Trimming cost V 1 base and J 5 bases, with 7 bases left between them. CDR1 and CDR2 (germline): SGHTA, FQGNSA. The CDR3 is 13 residues long. The CDR3 here is CASSLVRVDTQYF. The DNA of the CDR3 is TGTGCCAGCAGCTTAGTTCGGGTAGATACGCAGTATTTT.

In nucleotides, the CDR3 is TGTGCCAGCAGCCAAGATGTTGGGGGGGCAGGGGCCAACGTCCTGACTTTC. It encodes CASSQDVGGAGANVLTF. This sequence joins TRBV3-1 and TRBJ2-6, with D perhaps TRBD2 (7 bases). The CDR3 sequence is 17 residues long. V was clipped by 0 bases and J by 4 bases, with 13 bases between them. The germline CDR1 and CDR2 sequences are LGHDT and YNNKEL (reference sequence).

The chain recombines TRBV15 with TRBJ1-6, with a tentative D call TRBD1 (5 bases). Trimming removed 3 bases from V and 7 bases from J, with 13 bases in between. The germline gives CDR1 LNHNV, CDR2 YYDKDF (reference sequence). The CDR3 contains 15 residues. The CDR3: CATSRAPGGNSPLHF. The CDR3 DNA is TGTGCCACCAGCAGGGCCCCCGGGGGGAATTCACCCCTCCACTTT. The full variable domain, with the rest looked up from reference TRBV15 and TRBJ1-6, is DAMVIQNPRYQVTQFGKPVTLSCSQTLNHNVMYWYQQKSSQAPKLLFHYYDKDFNNEADTPDNFQSRRPNTSFCFLDIRSPGLGDTAMYLCATSRAPGGNSPLHFGNGTRLTVT.